This T cell receptor beta chain was sequenced during a study of T cells in localized non-small cell lung cancer. Trimming removed 2 bases at V and 10 bases at J, with 8 bases between. Germline CDR1 reads SGHTA; CDR2 reads FQGNSA. The CDR3 has 11 amino acids. Broader study findings: A median of 57 of the top 100 tumor clones appeared in adjacent lung, which was paired and uninvolved. Longer overall survival accompanied higher blood T cell density.

TCRdb keeps only in-frame clones here, not all; method: immunoSEQ multiplex PCR. The sample holds 70,000 to 100,000 clones, 80% seen once. Points on this clone: Its antigen is currently unknown. The same CDR3 is also encoded by other DNA sequences in this sample.

This clonotype was sampled from a female donor over 55 with stage I lung adenocarcinoma. V and J are TRBV7-2 and TRBJ1-1; no clear D gene. The starting material was peripheral blood, obtained before any cancer treatment. CDR3 bases: TGTGCCAGCAGCTTAAGAGGTCGAGCTTTCTTT. Translation gives CASSLRGRAFF. Looking up the rest from reference TRBV7-2 and TRBJ1-1 gives the full variable domain: GAGVSQSPSNKVTEKGKDVELRCDPISGHTALYWYRQSLGQGLEFLIYFQGNSAPDKSGLPSDRFSAERTGGSVSTLTIQRTQQEDSAVYLCASSLRGRAFFGQGTRLTVV.